One and the same sample provided the 12 T cell receptor beta chains below, sequenced in a study of blood T cell repertoires in COVID-19. Repertoires were generated with immunoSEQ multiplex PCR, while TCRdb's copy carries only in-frame clones and drops some. The top ten hold 1.8% of the sample, which has 140,000 to 150,000 clones, approximately 86% seen once. Sequencing was carried out using peripheral blood. These receptors all come from a man aged 65 to 85 with acute or convalescent COVID-19.

This clone was picked up one time. This chain links TRBV7-9 with TRBJ2-1; D possibly corresponds to TRBD2 (6 bases). The ends were cut back, 3 bases at V and 5 bases at J, with 14 bases in the middle. Germline assignment: CDR1 SEHNR and CDR2 FQNEAQ (reference sequence). This CDR3 has 15 amino acids. This CDR3 reads CASSLGRRGHNEQFF. The CDR3 nucleotides read TGTGCCAGCAGCTTGGGAAGGAGGGGTCACAATGAGCAGTTCTTC.

Details on this clone: Germline and junction disagree at one end, which may indicate a read error. CDR3 protein: CASSLLRDMMVF. DNA of the CDR3: TGTGCCAGCAGTTTACTGCGGGATATGATGGTCTTC. The rearrangement joins TRBV12-3 or TRBV12-4 to TRBJ2-1; D may be TRBD2 (6 bases). The CDR3 is 12 amino acids.

This chain connects TRBV5-4 to TRBJ2-2; D perhaps matches TRBD2 (6 bases). The CDR3 runs 16 residues. In germline, CDR1 is SGHNT, CDR2 YYREEE (reference sequence). Trimming stripped 1 base from V and 0 bases from J, with 10 bases between. CDR3 DNA sequence: TGTGCCAGCAGCTTGAGTGCGGGACCGAACACCGGGGAGCTGTTTTTT. Its protein product is CASSLSAGPNTGELFF. Variable domain in full (rest from reference TRBV5-4 and TRBJ2-2): ETGVTQSPTHLIKTRGQQVTLRCSSQSGHNTVSWYQQALGQGPQFIFQYYREEENGRGNFPPRFSGLQFPNYSSELNVNALELDDSALYLCASSLSAGPNTGELFFGEGSRLTVL.

This rearrangement joins TRBV3-1 (or the pseudogene TRBV3-2) to TRBJ2-3; D is uncertain. The CDR3 length is 14 residues. V was pared by 7 bases and J by 2 bases, with 13 bases between. Germline V gene data show CDR1 as LGHDT and CDR2 as YNNKEL (reference sequence). The CDR3 DNA is TGTGCCAGCACCCCTGGCCGAATCACAGATACGCAGTATTTT. This gives the protein CASTPGRITDTQYF.

The table lists this clone with a few counts. The genes are TRBV6-8 and TRBJ2-3, with 7 bases lining up with TRBD2. The CDR3 contains 16 residues. The V gene end was trimmed by 1 base and the J gene end by 0 bases; junction bases not matched to a gene: 4. Per the germline V gene, CDR1 is MNHGY and CDR2 is SAAAGT. The CDR3, as DNA: TGTGCCAGCAGTTACTTCCAGCGGGACAGCACAGATACGCAGTATTTT. Its protein product is CASSYFQRDSTDTQYF.

This rearrangement joins TRBV29-1 to TRBJ2-1; 11 bases align to TRBD1. The V segment lost 7 bases and the J segment 4 bases; nucleotides outside the gene matches: 0. The CDR3 has 12 residues. Germline CDR1 and CDR2: SQVTM and ANQGSEA. The CDR3 here is CSGDRGYNEQFF. The CDR3 DNA sequence: TGCAGCGGGGACAGGGGGTACAATGAGCAGTTCTTC.

The chain uses TRBV24-1 and TRBJ1-4, with 9 bases lining up with TRBD1. V was pared by 4 bases and J by 4 bases, with 6 bases of the junction left unmatched. The V gene's germline CDR1 is KGHDR and CDR2 SFDVKD. This CDR3 has 16 amino acids. Here the CDR3 reads CATSDTQTGGNEKLFF. CDR3 nucleotide sequence: TGTGCCACCAGTGACACCCAGACAGGGGGTAATGAAAAACTGTTTTTT.

V usage is TRBV3-1 (or the pseudogene TRBV3-2) and J usage is TRBJ2-1; D remains ambiguous. The CDR3 spans 14 residues. Germline CDR1 reads LGHDT; CDR2 reads YNNKEL (reference sequence). Trimming removed 4 bases at V and 4 bases at J, with 11 bases between. CDR3 sequence reads: CASSLFPQYNEQFF. CDR3 nucleotides: TGTGCCAGCAGCCTCTTCCCACAGTACAATGAGCAGTTCTTC.

The V gene is TRBV5-1, the J gene TRBJ2-6, with 10 nucleotides matching TRBD1. The germline V gene encodes CDR1 SGHRS and CDR2 YFSETQ. With 0 bases clipped from V and 0 bases from J, the junction kept 3 bases outside the gene matches. This CDR3 is 18 amino acids long. CDR3 bases: TGCGCCAGCAGCTTGGGCGGGACAGGGGCCTCTGGGGCCAACGTCCTGACTTTC. It encodes CASSLGGTGASGANVLTF.

The chain has TRBV3-1 (or the pseudogene TRBV3-2) and TRBJ2-1, with a tentative D call TRBD2 (6 bases). The germline CDR1 and CDR2 sequences are LGHDT and YNNKEL (reference sequence). V lost 3 bases to trimming and J lost 9 bases, with 21 bases between them. This CDR3 region has 16 residues. CDR3 sequence reads: CASSQGGAPNHGEQFF. The CDR3 DNA sequence: TGTGCCAGCAGCCAGGGCGGGGCCCCCAATCACGGTGAGCAGTTCTTC.

The chain uses TRBV19 and TRBJ2-5, with 8 bases aligning to TRBD2. Looked up from germline, CDR1 is LNHDA and CDR2 is SQIVND (reference sequence). This CDR3 comprises 14 residues. Trimming at V came to 2 bases and at J to 4 bases, leaving 3 bases not matched to a gene. CDR3 residues: CASSIRAGGETQYF. The DNA for the CDR3 is TGTGCCAGTAGTATACGTGCGGGGGGAGAGACCCAGTACTTC. Full variable domain (remainder filled in from reference TRBV19 and TRBJ2-5): DGGITQSPKYLFRKEGQNVTLSCEQNLNHDAMYWYRQDPGQGLRLIYYSQIVNDFQKGDIAEGYSVSREKKESFPLTVTSAQKNPTAFYLCASSIRAGGETQYFGPGTRLLVL.

This rearrangement joins TRBV19 to TRBJ1-2; D perhaps matches TRBD1 (5 bases). V was clipped by 7 bases and J by 2 bases, with 11 bases between them. The germline V gene encodes CDR1 LNHDA and CDR2 SQIVND (reference sequence). The CDR3 sequence is 13 residues long. The CDR3 DNA reads TGTGCCAGTAAGCGGGGGTGGAACTATGGCTACACCTTC. This sequence encodes CASKRGWNYGYTF.